The 21 T cell receptor beta chains in this list originate from one sample, sequenced in a study of blood T cells in healthy people across ages. Alongside a J-beta primer mix, a sample-barcoded 5' primer served in a second PCR lasting roughly 6 to 12 cycles. TCRdb re-analysed the 5' RACE reads in MiXCR, keeping a single row per CDR3 protein. The sample lists 1.5 million to 2 million distinct CDR3 sequences, approximately 28% occurring once. The sequencing input was blood. The source of these receptors is a woman aged 30 to 39 in good health.

The chain has TRBV7-2 and TRBJ2-2; a weak D match, TRBD1 (5 bases). Germline V gives CDR1 SGHTA, CDR2 FQGNSA. The V end was cut by 7 bases, the J end by 0 bases, with 15 bases between. This CDR3 has 16 amino acids. As DNA, the CDR3 is TGTGCCAGCACCCCCAAGGGGTACTCGAACACCGGGGAGCTGTTTTTT. It yields the protein CASTPKGYSNTGELFF. The variable domain in full, with the rest retrieved from reference TRBV7-2 and TRBJ2-2, is GAGVSQSPSNKVTEKGKDVELRCDPISGHTALYWYRQSLGQGLEFLIYFQGNSAPDKSGLPSDRFSAERTGGSVSTLTIQRTQQEDSAVYLCASTPKGYSNTGELFFGEGSRLTVL.

V is TRBV29-1 and J is TRBJ1-2; no clear D gene. This CDR3 is 11 amino acids long. Germline CDR1 is SQVTM and CDR2 is ANQGSEA. V was clipped by 7 bases and J by 8 bases, with 14 bases between them. This chain's CDR3 is CSGGLSEGYTF. The CDR3 nucleotides read TGCAGCGGAGGACTCTCGGAGGGCTACACCTTC.

This clonotype was counted a few times. The chain links TRBV27 to TRBJ1-5; 7 nucleotides agree with TRBD1. Losses at the gene ends were 6 bases for V and 3 bases for J; bases not matched to a gene: 11. The CDR3 spans 16 residues. The germline V gene encodes CDR1 MNHEY and CDR2 SMNVEV (reference sequence). CDR3 DNA sequence: TGTGCCAGCAGACTTAAATCAGGGGGAAACAATCAGCCCCAGCATTTT. It translates to CASRLKSGGNNQPQHF.

This clonotype was seen more than once but under ten times. The rearrangement joins TRBV7-9 to TRBJ1-4; 11 bases are a match to TRBD1. The germline V gene encodes CDR1 SEHNR and CDR2 FQNEAQ (reference sequence). J lost 5 bases, V lost 5 bases, and 7 bases had no gene match. The CDR3 covers 16 residues. The CDR3 DNA reads as TGTGCCAGCAGCCTAAGGACAGGGGGCGAGAATGAAAAACTGTTTTTT. It yields the protein CASSLRTGGENEKLFF.

This chain joins TRBV20-1 and TRBJ2-3; 8 nucleotides line up with TRBD1. The CDR3 has 16 residues. The germline V gene has CDR1 DFQATT and CDR2 SNEGSKA (reference sequence). Germline trimming cut 0 bases from V and 4 bases from J; bases unmatched to any gene: 9. CDR3 residues: CSARDRGQALPDTQYF. As DNA, the CDR3 is TGCAGTGCTAGAGATCGGGGACAGGCACTCCCAGATACGCAGTATTTT.

This clonotype was counted a few times. A much larger clonotype is one base distant, so this may be a read error. The chain recombines TRBV25-1 with TRBJ2-7; a possible D gene is TRBD1 (5 bases). CDR3 size: 13 residues. Trimming stripped 3 bases from V and 3 bases from J, with 9 bases between. CDR1 and CDR2 (germline): MGHDK, SYGVNS. CDR3 residues: CASSDPGCYEQYF. The CDR3 coding sequence is TGTGCCAGCAGTGATCCAGGGTGCTACGAGCAGTACTTC.

This clonotype has more than one count but fewer than ten. The chain combines TRBV25-1 with TRBJ2-3; D not certain. Germline assignment: CDR1 MGHDK and CDR2 SYGVNS. There are 13 residues in the CDR3. V lost 5 bases and J lost 7, with 13 bases in between. Written as DNA, the CDR3 is TGTGCCAGCAGTTCCGACTCCGCTTATACGCAGTATTTT. This codes for CASSSDSAYTQYF.

There are many counts of this clonotype. The chain joins TRBV3-1 to TRBJ1-2, with D possibly TRBD1 on 6 matching bases. The V and J ends lost 4 bases and 3 bases respectively, with 12 bases between them. Germline values: CDR1 LGHDT, CDR2 YNNKEL (reference sequence). There are 14 residues in the CDR3. CDR3 coding DNA: TGTGCCAGCAGCCGACTACAGGGTGACTATGGCTACACCTTC. Translated, it gives CASSRLQGDYGYTF.

This clonotype was detected many times. V is TRBV6-5 and J is TRBJ1-2, with D hard to call. Trimming stripped 0 bases from V and 6 bases from J, with 14 bases between. The CDR3 spans 15 residues. The V gene's germline CDR1 is MNHEY and CDR2 SVGAGI. CDR3 sequence: CASSYSTASVDGYTF. The CDR3 DNA reads TGTGCCAGCAGTTACTCCACCGCGAGTGTGGATGGCTACACCTTC.

This clonotype was seen many times. This chain links TRBV20-1 with TRBJ1-4; tentative D call: TRBD1 (5 bases). The CDR3 covers 13 residues. The ends were cut back, 6 bases at V and 5 bases at J, with 13 bases in the middle. From germline, CDR1 is DFQATT and CDR2 SNEGSKA (reference sequence). CDR3 sequence (DNA): TGCAGTGCCAGTGGGGGATCAAATGAAAAACTGTTTTTT. Translation gives CSASGGSNEKLFF.

The V and J genes are TRBV3-1 and TRBJ2-1; D might be TRBD2 (6 bases). CDR3 length: 14 residues. Between the trimmed V and J ends, which lost 4 bases and 9 bases, there was a span of 16 bases. The germline CDR1 and CDR2 sequences are LGHDT and YNNKEL (reference sequence). The CDR3 protein is CASSREEGLGEQFF. The DNA for the CDR3 is TGTGCCAGCAGCCGGGAGGAGGGTTTGGGTGAGCAGTTCTTC.

The sample holds many counts of this clonotype. The chain uses TRBV5-1 and TRBJ2-7; D uncertain. The CDR3 has 14 residues. Trimming left V 1 base short and J 0 bases short, with 8 bases between. CDR1 SGHRS and CDR2 YFSETQ come from the germline V gene. CDR3 DNA sequence: TGCGCCAGCAGCTTGACATACACCTCCTACGAGCAGTACTTC. Its translation is CASSLTYTSYEQYF. Looking up the rest from reference TRBV5-1 and TRBJ2-7 gives the full variable domain: KAGVTQTPRYLIKTRGQQVTLSCSPISGHRSVSWYQQTPGQGLQFLFEYFSETQRNKGNFPGRFSGRQFSNSRSEMNVSTLELGDSALYLCASSLTYTSYEQYFGPGTRLTVT.

This sequence joins TRBV7-9 and TRBJ1-1, with a possible D match to TRBD1 (6 bases). Trimming pared 5 bases from V and 0 bases from J, leaving 13 bases between. The CDR3 covers 15 residues. The germline V gene encodes CDR1 SEHNR and CDR2 FQNEAQ (reference sequence). The CDR3 protein is CASSPNRDMNTEAFF. For the CDR3, the DNA is TGTGCCAGCAGCCCAAACAGGGACATGAACACTGAAGCTTTCTTT.

This chain joins TRBV28 and TRBJ1-4; the D gene is possibly TRBD1 (5 bases). The germline V and J ends were trimmed by 3 bases and 10 bases, with 18 bases remaining between them. The CDR3 has 15 residues. Germline-derived CDR1 and CDR2 are MDHEN and SYDVKM. The CDR3 DNA reads TGTGCCAGCAGTTTGGAGACGGCCCCGAGGGGAAAACTGTTTTTT. It translates to CASSLETAPRGKLFF.

CDR3 DNA sequence: TGTGCCAGCAGTCTTCTAGACGGCGAGGGCTACACCTTC. This translates into CASSLLDGEGYTF. The chain couples TRBV6-2 or TRBV6-3 to TRBJ1-2; D gene ambiguous. Germline V gene data show CDR1 as MNHEY and CDR2 as SVGEGT. The ends were cut back, 5 bases at V and 8 bases at J, with 15 bases in the middle. The CDR3 covers 13 residues.

This clonotype turned up a few times. This sequence joins TRBV3-1 and TRBJ1-1, with TRBD1 identical over 7 bases. The CDR3 is made up of 15 amino acids. With V trimmed by 4 bases and J by 6 bases, 11 bases remained unmatched. The germline CDR1 and CDR2 sequences are LGHDT and YNNKEL (reference sequence). The CDR3 sequence: CASSPRTGDVSEAFF. CDR3 coding DNA: TGTGCCAGCAGCCCCAGGACAGGAGATGTGTCTGAAGCTTTCTTT.

This clonotype was counted ten times or more. V and J are TRBV20-1 and TRBJ2-1, with TRBD2 as a possible D gene (5 bases). Germline lookup yields CDR1 DFQATT and CDR2 SNEGSKA (reference sequence). CDR3 length: 15 amino acids. The ends were cut back, 6 bases at V and 6 bases at J, with 21 bases in the middle. CDR3 loop: CSAPGVYYWSNEQFF. The CDR3, as DNA: TGCAGTGCACCCGGGGTCTACTACTGGTCCAATGAGCAGTTCTTC.

This chain connects TRBV12-3 or TRBV12-4 to TRBJ1-3; D not certain. The CDR3 contains 11 residues. V lost 3 bases and J lost 6, with 3 bases in between. CDR3 amino acids: CASSFINTIYF. The DNA for the CDR3 is TGTGCCAGCAGTTTCATAAACACCATATATTTT.

The table lists this clonotype with many counts. J is TRBJ2-7 and V is TRBV6-1; TRBD1 is a possible D gene (5 bases). The germline CDR1 and CDR2 sequences are MNHNS and SASEGT. Deletions cut 6 bases from V and 3 bases from J, with 15 bases between. The CDR3 is made up of 14 amino acids. The CDR3 spells CASSLPQGHYEQYF. CDR3 sequence (DNA): TGTGCCAGCAGCCTACCTCAGGGTCACTACGAGCAGTACTTC.

The gene calls are TRBV28 and TRBJ2-1; 8 bases agree with TRBD1. CDR1 and CDR2 (germline): MDHEN, SYDVKM. J gave up 12 bases and V 6 bases, and 7 bases lay outside the gene matches. The CDR3 runs 12 residues. The CDR3 protein is CASSLDRGRQFF. The CDR3 DNA follows: TGTGCCAGCAGCCTTGACAGGGGCAGGCAGTTCTTC.

Many counts were recorded for this clonotype. V is TRBV5-1 and J is TRBJ2-7; D perhaps matches TRBD2 (6 bases). Germline V gives CDR1 SGHRS, CDR2 YFSETQ. Trimming cost V 2 bases and J 3 bases, with 15 bases left between them. The CDR3 totals 15 residues. The CDR3 nucleotides are TGCGCCAGCAGCTTTTTATGGGGGGAGAACTACGAGCAGTACTTC. Its protein is CASSFLWGENYEQYF.